This entry lists 31 T cell receptor beta chains sequenced from one sample in a study of identical twins. Using its own MiXCR run on the 5' RACE reads, TCRdb lists one record per CDR3 protein. The sample lists under 300,000 distinct CDR3 sequences, about an eighth occurring once. The sequenced sample was memory (CD45RO+) T cells sorted from blood. These TCRs come from a woman between 18 and 29 years old in good health.

The CDR3 DNA sequence: TGTGCCAGCAGTTTCTATACGGGATACACCTACGAGCAGTACTTC. Translating it yields CASSFYTGYTYEQYF. The rearrangement links TRBV12-3 or TRBV12-4 to TRBJ2-7; D may be TRBD2 (5 bases). This CDR3 contains 15 residues. The ends were cut back, 3 bases at V and 2 bases at J, with 14 bases in the middle.

This clonotype was counted at least ten times. The V gene is TRBV20-1, the J gene TRBJ1-5; D perhaps matches TRBD1 (6 bases). The ends were cut back, 0 bases at V and 7 bases at J, with 7 bases in the middle. The length of the CDR3 is 12 residues. Germline assignment: CDR1 DFQATT and CDR2 SNEGSKA (reference sequence). The CDR3 region has the DNA TGCAGTGCTAGAGATCAGGGGCAGCCCCAGCATTTT. Protein product: CSARDQGQPQHF.

This chain uses TRBV25-1 with TRBJ1-1; 8 bases map to TRBD1. This CDR3 contains 16 residues. With 5 bases clipped from V and 4 bases from J, the junction kept 12 bases outside the gene matches. Germline V gene lookup returns CDR1 MGHDK and CDR2 SYGVNS. CDR3 region: CASSPRTGRVGTEAFF. For the CDR3, the DNA is TGTGCCAGCAGTCCCAGGACAGGGCGAGTCGGCACTGAAGCTTTCTTT.

The table lists this clonotype with many counts. The gene calls are TRBV20-1 and TRBJ2-3; 11 bases align to TRBD2. Per the germline V gene, CDR1 is DFQATT and CDR2 is SNEGSKA (reference sequence). The CDR3 extends over 15 amino acids. The V gene end was trimmed by 5 bases and the J gene end by 2 bases; junction bases not matched to a gene: 6. The CDR3 DNA is TGCAGTGCTTCTACTAGCGGGAGACACACAGATACGCAGTATTTT. The encoded protein is CSASTSGRHTDTQYF.

The chain uses TRBV5-1 and TRBJ1-1; tentative D call: TRBD1 (6 bases). The CDR3 has 15 amino acids. Between the trimmed V and J ends, which lost 2 bases and 4 bases, there was a span of 15 bases. Germline CDR1 reads SGHRS; CDR2 reads YFSETQ. CDR3 sequence reads: CASSFTGKDGTEAFF. The CDR3 nucleotides are TGCGCCAGCAGCTTCACAGGGAAGGATGGCACTGAAGCTTTCTTT.

The sample holds a few counts of this clonotype. J is TRBJ2-7 and V is TRBV4-3; D may be TRBD1 (6 bases). This CDR3 contains 15 residues. Germline assignment: CDR1 LGHNA and CDR2 YSLEER. The V and J ends lost 1 base and 2 bases respectively, with 12 bases between them. The CDR3 sequence is CASSQGRWDTYEQYF. The CDR3 DNA sequence: TGCGCCAGCAGCCAAGGTCGATGGGACACCTACGAGCAGTACTTC.

This clonotype was observed a few times. This sequence joins TRBV12-5 and TRBJ2-3; 9 bases are shared with TRBD1. The germline gives CDR1 LGHNT, CDR2 FRNRAP. The junction had 3 bases not matched to a gene; V was cut back by 1 base and J by 1 base. The CDR3 loop spans 16 amino acids. This CDR3 is CASGLDRGLGTDTQYF. The CDR3 DNA is TGTGCTAGTGGTTTGGACAGGGGGCTTGGCACAGATACGCAGTATTTT. The variable domain in full, completed from reference TRBV12-5 and TRBJ2-3, reads DARVTQTPRHKVTEMGQEVTMRCQPILGHNTVFWYRQTMMQGLELLAYFRNRAPLDDSGMPKDRFSAEMPDATLATLKIQPSEPRDSAVYFCASGLDRGLGTDTQYFGPGTRLTVL.

This clonotype was counted only a few times. V usage is TRBV6-1 and J usage is TRBJ2-7; 9 bases map to TRBD1. V lost 6 bases and J lost 5; bases outside the gene matches: 8. Per the germline V gene, CDR1 is MNHNS and CDR2 is SASEGT. The CDR3 sequence is 14 residues long. This chain's CDR3 is CASSSGTGRHEQYF. The CDR3 DNA reads as TGTGCCAGCAGCTCCGGGACAGGGAGACACGAGCAGTACTTC.

This chain links TRBV7-3 with TRBJ1-1; D uncertain. Germline assignment: CDR1 SGHTA and CDR2 FQGTGA. V lost 0 bases and J lost 1, with 12 bases in between. This CDR3 contains 16 residues. CDR3 nucleotides: TGTGCCAGCAGCTTAACGTACAGTCCCTCGAACACTGAAGCTTTCTTT. Translated: CASSLTYSPSNTEAFF.

This clonotype was recorded a few times. This sequence joins TRBV5-1 and TRBJ2-3, with TRBD1 as a possible D gene (6 bases). The V gene lost 4 bases and the J gene lost 2 bases, with 14 bases spanning the gap. From germline, CDR1 is SGHRS and CDR2 YFSETQ. This CDR3 is built from 15 residues. CDR3 protein: CASSGGQFLTDTQYF. The CDR3 DNA is TGCGCCAGCAGCGGAGGACAGTTTCTCACAGATACGCAGTATTTT.

This sequence joins TRBV10-3 and TRBJ1-2; D is perhaps TRBD1 (5 bases). V was clipped by 10 bases and J by 7 bases, with 19 bases between them. Germline V gene sequence: CDR1 ENHRY, CDR2 SYGVKD. This CDR3 spans 13 amino acids. In DNA, the CDR3 is TGTGCCACGCTTCAGGGAATGATGGGTGGCTACACCTTC. Its protein product is CATLQGMMGGYTF.

As DNA, the CDR3 is TGTGCCAGCAGGTCCGATAGGCCTAATGAGCAGTTCTTC. Its protein product is CASRSDRPNEQFF. This rearrangement joins TRBV5-8 to TRBJ2-1; D is unclear. CDR3 size: 13 residues. Trimming shortened V by 5 bases and J by 7 bases, and 13 bases separated the two germline ends. Germline V gene lookup returns CDR1 SGHTS and CDR2 YDEGEE.

CDR3 sequence: CASSEDSGNTIYF. CDR3 DNA: TGCGCCAGCAGTGAAGACTCTGGAAACACCATATATTTT. The chain uses TRBV10-1 and TRBJ1-3; D remains ambiguous. This CDR3 region has 13 residues. V was shortened by 3 bases and J by 0 bases, with 3 bases between the two germline ends. Germline CDR1 and CDR2: WNHNN and SYGVQD (reference sequence).

The gene calls are TRBV20-1 and TRBJ1-2; 7 nucleotides line up with TRBD1. This CDR3 region has 13 residues. Germline CDR1 DFQATT, CDR2 SNEGSKA (reference sequence). Germline trimming cut 7 bases from V and 2 bases from J; bases unmatched to any gene: 7. CDR3 residues: CSVTQTGNYGYTF. CDR3 coding DNA: TGCAGTGTCACACAGACAGGGAACTATGGCTACACCTTC.

This clonotype was counted many times. The rearrangement links TRBV12-3 or TRBV12-4 to TRBJ1-1, with D hard to call. Trimming stripped 3 bases from V and 2 bases from J, with 7 bases between. The CDR3 runs to 13 residues. Written as DNA, the CDR3 is TGTGCCAGCAGTTTGAACGAAAACACTGAAGCTTTCTTT. It is translated as CASSLNENTEAFF.

This clonotype was detected a few times. This rearrangement joins TRBV5-1 to TRBJ2-7; the D gene is possibly TRBD2 (6 bases). Germline loops: CDR1 SGHRS, CDR2 YFSETQ. The CDR3 length is 15 residues. Trimming left V 4 bases short and J 2 bases short, with 16 bases between. This chain's CDR3 is CASSPEEGLTYEQYF. The CDR3 region has the DNA TGCGCCAGCAGCCCCGAGGAGGGCCTTACCTACGAGCAGTACTTC.

V usage is TRBV6-2 or TRBV6-3 and J usage is TRBJ2-7; D not certain. Germline assignment: CDR1 MNHEY and CDR2 SVGEGT. V was shortened by 7 bases and J by 4 bases, with 11 bases between the two germline ends. This CDR3 is 12 amino acids long. The CDR3 sequence: CASKKNRYEQYF. The CDR3 DNA sequence: TGTGCCAGCAAAAAGAACAGATACGAGCAGTACTTC.

This clonotype was detected a few times. The rearrangement joins TRBV15 to TRBJ1-5; no clear D. Germline loops: CDR1 LNHNV, CDR2 YYDKDF (reference sequence). The ends were cut back, 0 bases at V and 9 bases at J, with 9 bases in the middle. This CDR3 contains 13 residues. Written as DNA, the CDR3 is TGTGCCACCAGCAGAGACCGGGGAGCGCCCCAGCATTTT. Residues: CATSRDRGAPQHF.

This clonotype has a handful of counts. The rearrangement uses TRBV10-3 and TRBJ1-5; D gene uncertain. Looked up from germline, CDR1 is ENHRY and CDR2 is SYGVKD. Trimming took 2 bases from V and 4 from J, leaving 3 bases between them. The CDR3 covers 12 residues. The DNA for the CDR3 is TGTGCCATCAGTGAGACTAATCAGCCCCAGCATTTT. Translated: CAISETNQPQHF.

This clonotype appeared many times. This chain connects TRBV7-9 to TRBJ1-1; perhaps TRBD1 as D (5 bases). V was shortened by 5 bases and J by 2 bases, with 18 bases between the two germline ends. Germline assignment: CDR1 SEHNR and CDR2 FQNEAQ (reference sequence). The CDR3 loop spans 16 amino acids. CDR3 in amino acids: CASSHRDGLVNTEAFF. CDR3 coding DNA: TGTGCCAGCAGCCACCGGGACGGCTTGGTCAACACTGAAGCTTTCTTT.

The gene calls are TRBV20-1 and TRBJ2-7, with 10 bases matching TRBD2. This CDR3 region has 20 residues. From germline, CDR1 is DFQATT and CDR2 SNEGSKA (reference sequence). V shed 3 bases, J shed 8 bases, and the junction held 28 bases outside the gene matches. The CDR3, as DNA: TGCAGTGCTAGGGACTCCCCGGACAGGGTACCTAGCGGGAGTAGGTGGAAGCAGTACTTC. Encoded protein: CSARDSPDRVPSGSRWKQYF.

This chain uses TRBV5-5 with TRBJ1-6; tentatively, D is TRBD1 (6 bases). V lost 7 bases to trimming and J lost 5 bases, with 13 bases between them. In germline, CDR1 is SGHKS, CDR2 YYEKEE (reference sequence). This CDR3 spans 14 amino acids. The CDR3 reads CASSDRANNSPLHF. The CDR3 DNA follows: TGTGCCAGCTCGGACAGAGCTAATAATTCACCCCTCCACTTT.

In its sample, this clonotype was seen a few times. The CDR3 DNA is TGCAGTGCCCCGGACGGGGGAGCGGGGTGGACAGATACGCAGTATTTT. It codes for CSAPDGGAGWTDTQYF. This chain uses TRBV20-1 with TRBJ2-3, with 7 nucleotides matching TRBD2. Germline V CDR1 and CDR2: DFQATT, SNEGSKA (reference sequence). Germline trimming cut 6 bases from V and 3 bases from J; bases unmatched to any gene: 15. CDR3 size: 16 residues.

This clonotype was recorded at least ten times. This chain joins TRBV12-3 or TRBV12-4 and TRBJ2-2; 10 bases are shared with TRBD2. This CDR3 region has 14 residues. V was clipped by 6 bases and J by 8 bases; unmatched bases: 6. CDR3 region: CASSPLAGAGELFF. CDR3 DNA sequence: TGTGCCAGCAGCCCTCTAGCGGGAGCAGGGGAGCTGTTTTTT.

This clonotype was counted a few times. This chain links TRBV7-9 with TRBJ2-1; 10 bases match TRBD2. The CDR3 has 15 residues. Trimming at V came to 5 bases and at J to 6 bases, leaving 7 bases not matched to a gene. Germline lookup yields CDR1 SEHNR and CDR2 FQNEAQ (reference sequence). CDR3 amino acids: CASSPFRLAGNEQFF. CDR3 bases: TGTGCCAGCAGCCCCTTTAGACTAGCGGGCAATGAGCAGTTCTTC.

The chain links TRBV14 to TRBJ2-1, with 8 bases matching TRBD1. The V gene's germline CDR1 is SGHDN and CDR2 FVKESK. The V segment lost 5 bases and the J segment 4 bases; nucleotides outside the gene matches: 16. The CDR3 is 18 amino acids. The CDR3 loop reads CASSKGDRRGTEYNEQFF. CDR3 nucleotides: TGTGCCAGCAGCAAGGGGGACAGGAGGGGTACCGAGTACAATGAGCAGTTCTTC.

This clonotype was counted only a few times. The chain employs TRBV20-1 and TRBJ2-5; TRBD1 matches 7 bases. Germline CDR1 reads DFQATT; CDR2 reads SNEGSKA (reference sequence). With 6 bases clipped from V and 4 bases from J, the junction kept 11 bases outside the gene matches. The CDR3 spans 14 residues. CDR3 sequence reads: CSAHSQGIRETQYF. In nucleotides, the CDR3 is TGCAGTGCCCACTCACAGGGGATTCGAGAGACCCAGTACTTC.

The chain links TRBV14 to TRBJ1-1; D remains ambiguous. Germline assignment: CDR1 SGHDN and CDR2 FVKESK. Trimming stripped 2 bases from V and 2 bases from J, with 6 bases between. CDR3 size: 13 residues. The CDR3, as DNA: TGTGCCAGCAGCCAAAGTGGCAACACTGAAGCTTTCTTT. Translation: CASSQSGNTEAFF.

The chain employs TRBV5-1 and TRBJ2-5; no clear D. The CDR3 is 14 residues long. V dropped 0 bases and J dropped 2 bases, with 8 bases sitting between them. The V gene's germline CDR1 is SGHRS and CDR2 YFSETQ. The CDR3 is CASSLGPAQETQYF. The CDR3, as DNA: TGCGCCAGCAGCTTGGGGCCGGCTCAAGAGACCCAGTACTTC.

Only a few counts were recorded for this clonotype. V and J are TRBV20-1 and TRBJ2-5; 11 nucleotides line up with TRBD2. The CDR3 is 14 residues long. Germline CDR1 is DFQATT and CDR2 is SNEGSKA (reference sequence). Trimming took 6 bases from V and 7 from J; bases not matched to a gene: 10. In DNA form, the CDR3 reads TGCAGTGCAGGGACTAGCGGTGTGAGCGGGACCCAGTACTTC. Translated: CSAGTSGVSGTQYF.

J is TRBJ2-1 and V is TRBV6-1; 7 bases fit TRBD2. CDR1 is MNHNS, CDR2 SASEGT, per germline. This CDR3 has 15 residues. V trimming: 6 bases; J trimming: 5 bases; junction bases outside the gene matches: 10. DNA for the CDR3: TGTGCCAGCAGCCGGGGGGAGCTCGCCCACAATGAGCAGTTCTTC. Translating gives CASSRGELAHNEQFF.